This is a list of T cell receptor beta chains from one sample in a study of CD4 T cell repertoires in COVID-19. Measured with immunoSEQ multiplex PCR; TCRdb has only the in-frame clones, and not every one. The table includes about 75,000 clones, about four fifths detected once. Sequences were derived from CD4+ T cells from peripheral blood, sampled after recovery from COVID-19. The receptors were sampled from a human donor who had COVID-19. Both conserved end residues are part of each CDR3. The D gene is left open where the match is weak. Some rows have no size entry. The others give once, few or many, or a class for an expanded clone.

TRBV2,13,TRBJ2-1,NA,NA,CASAQGSSDEQFF,TGTGCCAGCGCCCAGGGTAGTTCAGATGAGCAGTTCTTC
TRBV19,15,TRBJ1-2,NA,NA,CASSIDTDLGYGYTF,TGTGCCAGTAGTATAGATACAGACCTGGGATATGGCTACACCTTC
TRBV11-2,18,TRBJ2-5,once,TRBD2,CASSRSRLAGAHQETQYF,TGTGCCAGCAGCCGAAGTCGGCTAGCGGGGGCCCACCAAGAGACCCAGTACTTC
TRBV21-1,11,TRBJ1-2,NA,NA,CASCRPPRHTF,TGTGCCAGCTGCAGGCCGCCCCGGCACACCTTC
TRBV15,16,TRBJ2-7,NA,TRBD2,CATSRKLAGASYEQYF,TGTGCCACCAGCAGGAAACTAGCGGGAGCCTCCTACGAGCAGTACTTC
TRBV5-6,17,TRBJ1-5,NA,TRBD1,CASSLGLGGPINQPQHF,TGTGCCAGCAGCTTGGGTTTAGGGGGCCCAATCAATCAGCCCCAGCATTTT
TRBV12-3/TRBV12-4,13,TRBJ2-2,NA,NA,CASSFSLTGELFF,TGTGCCAGCAGTTTTAGTCTCACCGGGGAGCTGTTTTTT
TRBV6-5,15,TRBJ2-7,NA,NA,CASSYSRAFSYEQYF,TGTGCCAGCAGTTACTCGAGAGCCTTCTCCTACGAGCAGTACTTC
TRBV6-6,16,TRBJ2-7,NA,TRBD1,CASSYPPGQGLIEQYF,TGTGCCAGCAGTTACCCGCCCGGACAGGGCTTGATCGAGCAGTACTTC
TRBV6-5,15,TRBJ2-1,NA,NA,CASVPGLPTYNEQFF,TGTGCCAGTGTACCGGGACTTCCAACTTACAATGAGCAGTTCTTC
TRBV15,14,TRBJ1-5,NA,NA,CATSRDLGNQPQHF,TGTGCCACCAGTCGGGACTTAGGCAATCAGCCCCAGCATTTT
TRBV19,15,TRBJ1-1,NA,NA,CASCIRRLESTEAFF,TGTGCCAGTTGCATTAGACGCCTTGAGAGCACTGAAGCTTTCTTT
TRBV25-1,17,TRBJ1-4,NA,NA,CASSETIGLRTNEKLFF,TGTGCCAGCAGTGAAACAATAGGGTTGAGAACTAATGAAAAACTGTTTTTT
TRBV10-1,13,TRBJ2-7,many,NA,CASSDVRLGEQYF,TGCGCCAGCAGTGACGTCCGGTTAGGGGAGCAGTACTTC
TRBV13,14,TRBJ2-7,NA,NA,CASSSRDRSYEQYF,TGTGCCAGCAGTTCCCGTGACAGATCCTACGAGCAGTACTTC
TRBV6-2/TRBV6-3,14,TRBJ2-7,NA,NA,CASSYSGTPHEQYF,TGTGCCAGCAGTTATAGTGGAACTCCCCACGAGCAGTACTTC
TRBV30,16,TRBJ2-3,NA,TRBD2,CACKASGAVGTDTQYF,TGTGCCTGTAAGGCTAGCGGCGCCGTGGGCACAGATACGCAGTATTTT